This is a list of T cell receptor beta chains from one sample in a study of T cell responses to AZD1222 COVID-19 vaccine. Libraries were prepared by immunoSEQ multiplex PCR; TCRdb keeps only in-frame clonotypes and omits some of them. The repertoire holds 93,000 or so clones, with around 91% as singletons. Material: peripheral blood, obtained on day 0 of AZD1222 vaccination. These receptors came from an adult in good health. The CDR3 runs from the conserved cysteine through the conserved F or W. The D gene is left open where the match is weak. Rows may omit the clone size; those that give it use once, few, many or a size class.

V: TRBV5-6
D: NA
J: TRBJ2-3
size: NA
DNA: TGTGCCAGCAGGACAGGCCCGATGACAGATACGCAGTATTTT
CDR3: CASRTGPMTDTQYF

V: TRBV19
D: NA
J: TRBJ1-1
size: NA
DNA: TGTGCCAGCGGAAACAGGGATCTGTTGGCTGAAGCTTTCTTT
CDR3: CASGNRDLLAEAFF

V: TRBV9
D: NA
J: TRBJ2-1
size: NA
DNA: TGTGCCAGCAGCATTACCGGGGGCTACAATGAGCAGTTCTTC
CDR3: CASSITGGYNEQFF

V: TRBV6-2/TRBV6-3
D: TRBD1
J: TRBJ1-1
size: NA
DNA: TGTGCCAGCAGTCACTGGACAGGGTTCACTGAAGCTTTCTTT
CDR3: CASSHWTGFTEAFF

V: TRBV2
D: NA
J: TRBJ1-1
size: NA
DNA: TGTGCCAGCAGAAACAGGGATGAGAACACTGAAGCTTTCTTT
CDR3: CASRNRDENTEAFF

V: TRBV7-2
D: NA
J: TRBJ2-5
size: NA
DNA: TGTGCCAGCAGCCGCCAGAGGTCGGGCGAGACCCAGTACTTC
CDR3: CASSRQRSGETQYF

V: TRBV25-1
D: NA
J: TRBJ1-2
size: NA
DNA: TGTGCCAGCAGTCCCTCGGGGACGGTGAACTATGGCTACACCTTC
CDR3: CASSPSGTVNYGYTF

V: TRBV14
D: NA
J: TRBJ2-7
size: NA
DNA: TGTGCCAGCAGCCATCTGACAGAACCCTACGAGCAGTACTTC
CDR3: CASSHLTEPYEQYF

V: TRBV4-3
D: NA
J: TRBJ1-1
size: NA
DNA: TGCGCCAGCAGCCAAGCCAGGGGAAACACTGAAGCTTTCTTT
CDR3: CASSQARGNTEAFF

V: TRBV6-4
D: NA
J: TRBJ1-1
size: NA
DNA: TGTGCCAGCAGTGATGGTGGGAGCGCCACTGAAGCTTTCTTT
CDR3: CASSDGGSATEAFF

V: TRBV24-1
D: NA
J: TRBJ2-4
size: NA
DNA: TGTGCCACCAGTGACCATCCTGCCAAAAACATTCAGTACTTC
CDR3: CATSDHPAKNIQYF

V: TRBV19
D: NA
J: TRBJ2-2
size: NA
DNA: TGTGCCACCAGAGACAGACCACTAACCGGGGAGCTGTTTTTT
CDR3: CATRDRPLTGELFF

V: TRBV7-2
D: NA
J: TRBJ1-2
size: NA
DNA: TGTGCCAGCAGCTCCGGGACTCACTATGGCTACACCTTC
CDR3: CASSSGTHYGYTF

V: TRBV19
D: TRBD1
J: TRBJ1-5
size: NA
DNA: TGTGCCAGTAGTAAGGCAGGGGGCAGAAGCAATCAGCCCCAGCATTTT
CDR3: CASSKAGGRSNQPQHF

V: TRBV27
D: NA
J: TRBJ2-7
size: NA
DNA: TGTGCCAGCAGTTCCCTGGGCGCCTACGAGCAGTACTTC
CDR3: CASSSLGAYEQYF

V: TRBV18
D: NA
J: TRBJ2-7
size: NA
DNA: TGTGCCAGCTCCGCCGGGACGGTTTCCTACGAGCAGTACTTC
CDR3: CASSAGTVSYEQYF

V: TRBV6-2/TRBV6-3
D: NA
J: TRBJ2-5
size: NA
DNA: TGTGCCAGCAGTTACTCGGGGACCTACCAAGAGACCCAGTACTTC
CDR3: CASSYSGTYQETQYF

V: TRBV7-9
D: NA
J: TRBJ1-2
size: NA
DNA: TGTGCCAGCAGCTTCCAAAAGACGTCATATGGCTACACCTTC
CDR3: CASSFQKTSYGYTF

V: TRBV11-1
D: NA
J: TRBJ1-1
size: NA
DNA: TGTGCCAGCAGCAATCCCGAGAGGGACACTGAAGCTTTCTTT
CDR3: CASSNPERDTEAFF

V: TRBV11-2
D: TRBD2
J: TRBJ2-3
size: NA
DNA: TGTGCCAGCAGCTTAGGGGGTTTGGGCGGGGGATCAACAGATACGCAGTATTTT
CDR3: CASSLGGLGGGSTDTQYF

V: TRBV4-1
D: NA
J: TRBJ2-2
size: NA
DNA: TGCGCCAGCAGCCAAGATCCCGGGGCCCACACCGGGGAGCTGTTTTTT
CDR3: CASSQDPGAHTGELFF

V: TRBV4-3
D: NA
J: TRBJ1-2
size: NA
DNA: TGCGCCAGCAGCCCCGAGGTATATGGGGGCGGGAACTATGGCTACACCTTC
CDR3: CASSPEVYGGGNYGYTF

V: TRBV2
D: NA
J: TRBJ1-5
size: NA
DNA: TGTGCCAGCAGGGGGGAATACGGGCCCCAGCATTTT
CDR3: CASRGEYGPQHF

V: TRBV14
D: TRBD2
J: TRBJ2-5
size: NA
DNA: TGTGCCAGCAGCCAACCTAGCGGTTATAAAGAGACCCAGTACTTC
CDR3: CASSQPSGYKETQYF

V: TRBV7-3
D: TRBD1
J: TRBJ2-7
size: NA
DNA: TGTGCCAGCAGCGTTGGCCCCGGGACAGGGGGCGGGGAGCAGTACTTC
CDR3: CASSVGPGTGGGEQYF

V: TRBV3-1/TRBV3-2
D: NA
J: TRBJ1-2
size: NA
DNA: TGTGCCAGCAGCCAAGGGGTCGGCCGATACACCTTC
CDR3: CASSQGVGRYTF

V: TRBV7-9
D: NA
J: TRBJ1-3
size: NA
DNA: TGTGCCAGCAGCTTAGTCCCAGTAAACACCATATATTTT
CDR3: CASSLVPVNTIYF

V: TRBV6-5
D: TRBD2
J: TRBJ2-5
size: NA
DNA: TGTGCCAGCAGTTCTAGCGGTCAAGAGACCCAGTACTTC
CDR3: CASSSSGQETQYF

V: TRBV28
D: NA
J: TRBJ2-7
size: NA
DNA: TGTGCCAGCAACTCTGCAGGGCAAATCTACGAGCAGTACTTC
CDR3: CASNSAGQIYEQYF

V: TRBV10-1
D: NA
J: TRBJ1-1
size: NA
DNA: TGCGCCAGCAGTCCAGGGGTCCACACTGAAGCTTTCTTT
CDR3: CASSPGVHTEAFF

V: TRBV4-2
D: TRBD2
J: TRBJ2-7
size: NA
DNA: TGTGCCAGCAGCCGTGCGATCCTAGCGGGGGATGCATACGAGCAGTACTTC
CDR3: CASSRAILAGDAYEQYF

V: TRBV4-2
D: NA
J: TRBJ2-7
size: NA
DNA: TGTGCCAGCAGCCGGACAGACAGTCACTACGAGCAGTACTTC
CDR3: CASSRTDSHYEQYF

V: TRBV7-2
D: TRBD2
J: TRBJ2-3
size: NA
DNA: TGTGCCAGCAGCCCTCCGGGACTAGCGGGGGGAGGGCCGCAGTATTTT
CDR3: CASSPPGLAGGGPQYF

V: TRBV5-4
D: NA
J: TRBJ1-5
size: NA
DNA: TGTGCCAGCAGCTTGCTGGGGGAATGGCCCCAGCATTTT
CDR3: CASSLLGEWPQHF

V: TRBV28
D: TRBD1
J: TRBJ1-2
size: few
DNA: TGTGCCAGCAGTGAACCGGGACAGGGAATATATGGCTACACCTTC
CDR3: CASSEPGQGIYGYTF

V: TRBV3-1/TRBV3-2
D: NA
J: TRBJ2-5
size: NA
DNA: TGTGCCAGCAGCCAAGATGGCAATCAAGAGACCCAGTACTTC
CDR3: CASSQDGNQETQYF

V: TRBV4-1
D: NA
J: TRBJ2-5
size: NA
DNA: TGCGCCAGCAGCCAAGTCGCAGGTCGAGCGGGAGAGACCCAGTACTTC
CDR3: CASSQVAGRAGETQYF

V: TRBV7-9
D: TRBD1
J: TRBJ2-5
size: NA
DNA: TGTGCCAGCAGCAATAGACAGGGGGCTTGGGAGACCCAGTACTTC
CDR3: CASSNRQGAWETQYF

V: TRBV5-5
D: NA
J: TRBJ1-1
size: NA
DNA: TGTGCCAGCAGCTTCAGACAACACACTGAAGCTTTCTTT
CDR3: CASSFRQHTEAFF

V: TRBV28
D: NA
J: TRBJ2-5
size: NA
DNA: TGTGCCAGCAGTTTTCCTGGAACAGGGTTGATTCAAGAGACCCAGTACTTC
CDR3: CASSFPGTGLIQETQYF

V: TRBV10-3
D: TRBD1
J: TRBJ1-5
size: NA
DNA: TGTGCCATCAGAGCACATCCCCCTGGGACAGGAAAAGGACTCAAGCCCCAGCATTTT
CDR3: CAIRAHPPGTGKGLKPQHF

V: TRBV28
D: NA
J: TRBJ1-5
size: NA
DNA: TGTGCCAGCAGACCTTTGGGAGTGGGTAATCAGCCCCAGCATTTT
CDR3: CASRPLGVGNQPQHF

V: TRBV5-1
D: NA
J: TRBJ1-1
size: NA
DNA: TGCGCCAGCAGCCGTTTGGGAGGGACCTCTATGAACACTGAAGCTTTCTTT
CDR3: CASSRLGGTSMNTEAFF

V: TRBV2
D: TRBD1
J: TRBJ2-3
size: few
DNA: TGTGCCAGCTGGACAGGGAGCACAGATACGCAGTATTTT
CDR3: CASWTGSTDTQYF

V: TRBV25-1
D: NA
J: TRBJ1-5
size: NA
DNA: TGTGCCAGCAGTGAGGAGGGACACCTTCGGGGTCAGCCCCAGCATTTT
CDR3: CASSEEGHLRGQPQHF

V: TRBV7-2
D: NA
J: TRBJ1-5
size: NA
DNA: TGTGCCAGCAGCTTAGGTTCGGGGGGACGCCATCAGCCCCAGCATTTT
CDR3: CASSLGSGGRHQPQHF

V: TRBV4-1
D: NA
J: TRBJ1-1
size: NA
DNA: TGCGCCAGCAGCCAAGGTGGGGGAGGGGGGGTTGTCACTGAAGCTTTCTTT
CDR3: CASSQGGGGGVVTEAFF

V: TRBV7-3
D: TRBD2
J: TRBJ2-3
size: NA
DNA: TGTGCCAGCAGCTCACGAGGGACTAGCGGGGGACGAACAGATACGCAGTATTTT
CDR3: CASSSRGTSGGRTDTQYF

V: TRBV11-3
D: NA
J: TRBJ1-1
size: NA
DNA: TGTGCCAGCAGCTTTTCTCCGAACACTGAAGCTTTCTTT
CDR3: CASSFSPNTEAFF

V: TRBV7-8
D: NA
J: TRBJ2-6
size: NA
DNA: TGTGCCAGCAGCTTAGTACGGGAGTTCTCTGGGGCCAACGTCCTGACTTTC
CDR3: CASSLVREFSGANVLTF

V: TRBV3-1/TRBV3-2
D: NA
J: TRBJ2-3
size: NA
DNA: TGTGCCAGCAGCCAATCCCCCCCGGGGCGGGGACGCACAGATACGCAGTATTTT
CDR3: CASSQSPPGRGRTDTQYF

V: TRBV7-6
D: NA
J: TRBJ2-5
size: NA
DNA: TGTGCCAGCAGCTCCACTTCGGAGACCCAGTACTTC
CDR3: CASSSTSETQYF

V: TRBV12-5
D: TRBD2
J: TRBJ2-3
size: NA
DNA: TGTGCTAGTGGTTTGGGACTAGCGGACACAGATACGCAGTATTTT
CDR3: CASGLGLADTDTQYF

V: TRBV7-8
D: NA
J: TRBJ1-1
size: NA
DNA: TGTGCCAGCAGCCCCACCCCGCAGAAAGTGAGCTTT
CDR3: CASSPTPQKVSF